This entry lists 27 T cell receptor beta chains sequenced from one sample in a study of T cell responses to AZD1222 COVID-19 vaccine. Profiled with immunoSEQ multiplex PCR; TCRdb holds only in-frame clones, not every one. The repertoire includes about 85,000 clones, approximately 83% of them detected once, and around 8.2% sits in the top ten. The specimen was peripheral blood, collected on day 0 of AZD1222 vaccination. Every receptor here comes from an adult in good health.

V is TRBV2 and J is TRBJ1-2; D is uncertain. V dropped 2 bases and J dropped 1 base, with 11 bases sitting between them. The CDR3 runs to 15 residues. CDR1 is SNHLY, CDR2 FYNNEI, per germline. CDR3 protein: CASSETAGINYGYTF. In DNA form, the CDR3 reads TGTGCCAGCAGTGAAACCGCGGGGATTAACTATGGCTACACCTTC. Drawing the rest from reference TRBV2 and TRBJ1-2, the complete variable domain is EPEVTQTPSHQVTQMGQEVILRCVPISNHLYFYWYRQILGQKVEFLVSFYNNEISEKSEIFDDQFSVERPDGSNFTLKIRSTKLEDSAMYFCASSETAGINYGYTFGSGTRLTVV.

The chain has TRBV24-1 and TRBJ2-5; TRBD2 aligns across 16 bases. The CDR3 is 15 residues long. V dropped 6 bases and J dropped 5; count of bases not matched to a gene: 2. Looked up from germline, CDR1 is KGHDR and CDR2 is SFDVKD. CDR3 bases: TGTGCCACCAGTTTGGGACTAGCGGGAGGGGAGACCCAGTACTTC. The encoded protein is CATSLGLAGGETQYF.

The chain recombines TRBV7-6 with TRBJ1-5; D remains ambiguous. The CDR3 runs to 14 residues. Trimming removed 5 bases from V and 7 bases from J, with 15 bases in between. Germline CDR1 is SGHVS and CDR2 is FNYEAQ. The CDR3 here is CASSPANSGQPQHF. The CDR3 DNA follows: TGTGCCAGCAGCCCCGCCAACTCAGGACAGCCCCAGCATTTT.

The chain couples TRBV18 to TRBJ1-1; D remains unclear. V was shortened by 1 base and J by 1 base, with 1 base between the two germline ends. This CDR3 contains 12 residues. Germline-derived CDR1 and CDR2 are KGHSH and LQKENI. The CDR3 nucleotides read TGTGCCAGCTCACCACGGAACACTGAAGCTTTCTTT. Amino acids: CASSPRNTEAFF.

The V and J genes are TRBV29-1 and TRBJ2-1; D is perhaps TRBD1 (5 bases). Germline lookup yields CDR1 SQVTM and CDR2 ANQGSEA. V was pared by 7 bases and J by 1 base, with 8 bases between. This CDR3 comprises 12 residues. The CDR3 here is CSADRSYNEQFF. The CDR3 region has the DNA TGCAGCGCCGACAGATCCTACAATGAGCAGTTCTTC.

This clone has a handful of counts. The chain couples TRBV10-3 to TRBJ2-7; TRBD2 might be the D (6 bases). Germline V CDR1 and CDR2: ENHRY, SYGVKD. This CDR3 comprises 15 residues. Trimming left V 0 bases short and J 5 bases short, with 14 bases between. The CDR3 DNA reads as TGTGCCATCAGTGAGTCGGTCGGGGGATGGCACGAGCAGTACTTC. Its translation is CAISESVGGWHEQYF.

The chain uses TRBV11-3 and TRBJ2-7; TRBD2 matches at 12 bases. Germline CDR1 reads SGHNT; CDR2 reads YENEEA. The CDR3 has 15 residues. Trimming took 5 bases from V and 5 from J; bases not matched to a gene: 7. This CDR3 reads CASSLGLAGLDEQYF. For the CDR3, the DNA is TGTGCCAGCAGCCTAGGACTAGCGGGACTCGACGAGCAGTACTTC.

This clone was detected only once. CDR3 residues: CASSYQTSGSYEQYF. CDR3 nucleotide sequence: TGTGCCAGCAGTTACCAGACTAGCGGGAGCTACGAGCAGTACTTC. The chain recombines TRBV6-6 with TRBJ2-7; the match to TRBD2 covers 12 bases. CDR3 length equals 15 residues. Germline trimming cut 2 bases from V and 3 bases from J; bases unmatched to any gene: 2. Germline CDR1 reads MNHNY; CDR2 reads SVGAGI (reference sequence).

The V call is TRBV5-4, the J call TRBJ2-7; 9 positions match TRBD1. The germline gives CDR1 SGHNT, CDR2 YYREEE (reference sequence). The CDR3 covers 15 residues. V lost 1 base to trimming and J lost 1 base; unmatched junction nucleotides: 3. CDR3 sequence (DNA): TGTGCCAGCAGCTTGAAACAGGGGGCTTCCTACGAGCAGTACTTC. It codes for CASSLKQGASYEQYF. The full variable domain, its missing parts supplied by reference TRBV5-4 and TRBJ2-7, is ETGVTQSPTHLIKTRGQQVTLRCSSQSGHNTVSWYQQALGQGPQFIFQYYREEENGRGNFPPRFSGLQFPNYSSELNVNALELDDSALYLCASSLKQGASYEQYFGPGTRLTVT.

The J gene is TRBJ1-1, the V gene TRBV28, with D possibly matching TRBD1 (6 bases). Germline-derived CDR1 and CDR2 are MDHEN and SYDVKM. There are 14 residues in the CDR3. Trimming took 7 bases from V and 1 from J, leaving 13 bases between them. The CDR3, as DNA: TGTGCCAGCACCTTAGACAGGACGAACACTGAAGCTTTCTTT. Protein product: CASTLDRTNTEAFF.

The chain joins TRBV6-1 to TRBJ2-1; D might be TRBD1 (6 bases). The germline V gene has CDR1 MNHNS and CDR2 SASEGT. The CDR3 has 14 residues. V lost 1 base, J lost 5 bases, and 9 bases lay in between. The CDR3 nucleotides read TGTGCCAGCAGTGAAGGAGGGGACAACAATGAGCAGTTCTTC. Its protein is CASSEGGDNNEQFF.

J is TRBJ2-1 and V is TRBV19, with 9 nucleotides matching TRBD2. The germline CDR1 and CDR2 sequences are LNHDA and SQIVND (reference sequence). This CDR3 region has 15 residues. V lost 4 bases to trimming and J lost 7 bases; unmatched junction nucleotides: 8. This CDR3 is CASSRTSARRNEQFF. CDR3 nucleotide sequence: TGTGCCAGTAGTAGGACTAGCGCGAGAAGGAATGAGCAGTTCTTC.

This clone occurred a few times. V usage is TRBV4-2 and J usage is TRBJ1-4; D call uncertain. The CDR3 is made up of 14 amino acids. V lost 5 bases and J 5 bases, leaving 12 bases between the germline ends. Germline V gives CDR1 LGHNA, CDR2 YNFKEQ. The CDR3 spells CASSWDLANEKLFF. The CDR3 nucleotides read TGTGCCAGCAGCTGGGATCTTGCAAATGAAAAACTGTTTTTT.

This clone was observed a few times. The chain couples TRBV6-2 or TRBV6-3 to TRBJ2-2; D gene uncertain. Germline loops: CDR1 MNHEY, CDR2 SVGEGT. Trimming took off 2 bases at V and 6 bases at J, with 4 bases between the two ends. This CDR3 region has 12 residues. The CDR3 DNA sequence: TGTGCCAGCAGTTACGAGTCCGGGGAGCTGTTTTTT. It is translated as CASSYESGELFF.

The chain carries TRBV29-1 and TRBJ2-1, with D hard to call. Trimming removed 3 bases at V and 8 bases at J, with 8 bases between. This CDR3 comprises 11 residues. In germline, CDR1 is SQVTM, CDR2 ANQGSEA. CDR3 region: CSVDVGYEQFF. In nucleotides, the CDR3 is TGCAGCGTTGACGTGGGGTATGAGCAGTTCTTC.

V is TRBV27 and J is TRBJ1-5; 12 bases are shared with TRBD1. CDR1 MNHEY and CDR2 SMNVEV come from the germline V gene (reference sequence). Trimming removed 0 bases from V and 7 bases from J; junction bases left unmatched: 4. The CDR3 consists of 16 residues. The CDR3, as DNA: TGTGCCAGCAGTTTATCAGGGGACAGGGGGCGACAGCCCCAGCATTTT. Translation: CASSLSGDRGRQPQHF.

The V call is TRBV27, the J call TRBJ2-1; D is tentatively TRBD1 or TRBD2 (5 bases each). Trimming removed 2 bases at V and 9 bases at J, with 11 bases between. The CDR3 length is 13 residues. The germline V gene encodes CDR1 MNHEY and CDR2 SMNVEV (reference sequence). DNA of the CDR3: TGTGCCAGCAGTTTAGGTCTCGGGACTGAGCAGTTCTTC. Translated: CASSLGLGTEQFF.

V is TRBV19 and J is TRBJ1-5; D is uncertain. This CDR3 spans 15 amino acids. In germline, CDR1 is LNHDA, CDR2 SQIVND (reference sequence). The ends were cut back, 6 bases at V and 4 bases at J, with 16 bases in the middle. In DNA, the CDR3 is TGTGCCAGTAGCGCCGCGGACGGATTTAATCAGCCCCAGCATTTT. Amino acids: CASSAADGFNQPQHF.

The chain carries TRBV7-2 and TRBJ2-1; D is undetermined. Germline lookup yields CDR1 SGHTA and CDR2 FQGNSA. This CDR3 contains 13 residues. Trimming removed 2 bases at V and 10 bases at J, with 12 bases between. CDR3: CASSLQIRAEQFF. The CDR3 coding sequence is TGTGCCAGCAGCTTACAGATTCGGGCAGAGCAGTTCTTC.

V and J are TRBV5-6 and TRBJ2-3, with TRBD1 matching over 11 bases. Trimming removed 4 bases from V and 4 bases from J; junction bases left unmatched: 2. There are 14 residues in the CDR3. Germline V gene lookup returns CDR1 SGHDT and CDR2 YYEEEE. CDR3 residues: CASSGDRGADTQYF. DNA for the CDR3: TGTGCCAGCAGCGGGGACAGGGGGGCAGATACGCAGTATTTT.

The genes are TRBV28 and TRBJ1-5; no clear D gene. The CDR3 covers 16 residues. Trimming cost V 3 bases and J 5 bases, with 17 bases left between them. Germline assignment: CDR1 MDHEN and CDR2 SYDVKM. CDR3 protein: CASSFFSLIKYQPQHF. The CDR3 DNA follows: TGTGCCAGCAGTTTCTTCAGTCTAATTAAATATCAGCCCCAGCATTTT.

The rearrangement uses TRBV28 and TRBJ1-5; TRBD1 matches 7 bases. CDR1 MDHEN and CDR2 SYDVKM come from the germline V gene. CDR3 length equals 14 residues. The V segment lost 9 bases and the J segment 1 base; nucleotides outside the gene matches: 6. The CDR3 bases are TGTGCCAGTTACAGACAGGGCAGCAATCAGCCCCAGCATTTT. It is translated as CASYRQGSNQPQHF.

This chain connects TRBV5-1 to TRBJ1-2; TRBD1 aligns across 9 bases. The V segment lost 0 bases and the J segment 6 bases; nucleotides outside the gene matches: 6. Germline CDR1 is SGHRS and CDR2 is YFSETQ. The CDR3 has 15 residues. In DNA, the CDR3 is TGCGCCAGCAGCTTGGCCTGGACAGGGGCGGATGGCTACACCTTC. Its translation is CASSLAWTGADGYTF. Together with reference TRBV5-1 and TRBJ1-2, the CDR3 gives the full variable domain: KAGVTQTPRYLIKTRGQQVTLSCSPISGHRSVSWYQQTPGQGLQFLFEYFSETQRNKGNFPGRFSGRQFSNSRSEMNVSTLELGDSALYLCASSLAWTGADGYTFGSGTRLTVV.

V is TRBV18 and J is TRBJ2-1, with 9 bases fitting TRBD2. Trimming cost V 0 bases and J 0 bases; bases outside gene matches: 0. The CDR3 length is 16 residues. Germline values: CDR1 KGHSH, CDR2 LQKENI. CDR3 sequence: CASSPPGLASYNEQFF. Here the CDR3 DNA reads TGTGCCAGCTCACCACCGGGACTAGCCTCCTACAATGAGCAGTTCTTC. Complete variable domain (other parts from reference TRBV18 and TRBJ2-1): NAGVMQNPRHLVRRRGQEARLRCSPMKGHSHVYWYRQLPEEGLKFMVYLQKENIIDESGMPKERFSAEFPKEGPSILRIQQVVRGDSAAYFCASSPPGLASYNEQFFGPGTRLTVL.

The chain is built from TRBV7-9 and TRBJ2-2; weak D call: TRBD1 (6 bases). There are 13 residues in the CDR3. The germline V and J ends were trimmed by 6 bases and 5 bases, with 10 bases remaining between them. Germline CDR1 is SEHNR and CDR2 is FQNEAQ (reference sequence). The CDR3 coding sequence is TGTGCCAGCAGTAACAGGGTGACCGGGGAGCTGTTTTTT. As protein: CASSNRVTGELFF.

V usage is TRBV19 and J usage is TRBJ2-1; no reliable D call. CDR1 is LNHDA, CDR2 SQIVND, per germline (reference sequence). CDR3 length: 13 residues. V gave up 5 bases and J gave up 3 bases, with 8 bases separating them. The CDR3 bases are TGTGCCAGTAGTTCATGGTTCTACAATGAGCAGTTCTTC. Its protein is CASSSWFYNEQFF. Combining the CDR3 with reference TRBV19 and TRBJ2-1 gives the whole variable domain DGGITQSPKYLFRKEGQNVTLSCEQNLNHDAMYWYRQDPGQGLRLIYYSQIVNDFQKGDIAEGYSVSREKKESFPLTVTSAQKNPTAFYLCASSSWFYNEQFFGPGTRLTVL.

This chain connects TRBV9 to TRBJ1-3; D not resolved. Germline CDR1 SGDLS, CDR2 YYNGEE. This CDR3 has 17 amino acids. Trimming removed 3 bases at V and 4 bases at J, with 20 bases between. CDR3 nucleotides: TGTGCCAGCAGCGCCACGGCCCACCTCGGTCTCGGAAACACCATATATTTT. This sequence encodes CASSATAHLGLGNTIYF.